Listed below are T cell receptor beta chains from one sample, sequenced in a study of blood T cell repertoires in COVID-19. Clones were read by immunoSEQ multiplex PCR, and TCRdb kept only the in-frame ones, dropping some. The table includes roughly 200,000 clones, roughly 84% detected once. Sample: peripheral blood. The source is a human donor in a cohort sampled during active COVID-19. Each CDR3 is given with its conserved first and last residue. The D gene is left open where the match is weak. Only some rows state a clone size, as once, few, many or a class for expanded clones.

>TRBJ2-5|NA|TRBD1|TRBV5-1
CASSLIGTGGQETQYF
TGCGCCAGCAGCTTGATAGGGACAGGGGGCCAAGAGACCCAGTACTTC
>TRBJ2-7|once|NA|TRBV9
CASSVGLSGIEQYF
TGTGCCAGCAGCGTAGGGTTGTCCGGGATCGAGCAGTACTTC
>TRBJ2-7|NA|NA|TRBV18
CASSPTAPTGLAYEQYF
TGTGCCAGCTCACCCACCGCCCCTACAGGTCTGGCCTACGAGCAGTACTTC
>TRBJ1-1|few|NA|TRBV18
CASSPLEGNTEAFF
TGTGCCAGCTCACCACTCGAGGGGAACACTGAAGCTTTCTTT
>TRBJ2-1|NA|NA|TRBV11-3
CASSLDRGSVYNEQFF
TGTGCCAGCAGCTTAGATCGAGGTAGTGTCTACAATGAGCAGTTCTTC
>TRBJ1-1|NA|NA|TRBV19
CASSPLIGGTEAFF
TGTGCCAGTAGTCCCCTTATAGGGGGCACTGAAGCTTTCTTT
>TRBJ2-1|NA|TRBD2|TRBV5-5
CASSPITSGSNEQFF
TGTGCCAGCAGCCCCATCACTAGCGGGAGTAATGAGCAGTTCTTC
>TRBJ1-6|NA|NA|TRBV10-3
CAISEGGGPWSPLHF
TGTGCCATCAGTGAGGGGGGGGGACCGTGGTCACCCCTCCACTTT
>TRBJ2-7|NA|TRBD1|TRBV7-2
CASSPGTVREQYF
TGTGCCAGCAGCCCCGGGACAGTCCGCGAGCAGTACTTC
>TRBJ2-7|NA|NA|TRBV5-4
CASSAVGRNEQYF
TGTGCCAGCAGCGCGGTGGGTCGCAACGAGCAGTACTTC
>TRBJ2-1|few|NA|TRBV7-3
CASSFTVFNEQFF
TGTGCCAGCAGCTTCACAGTATTCAATGAGCAGTTCTTC
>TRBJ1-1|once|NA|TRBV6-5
CASSRGTEAFF
TGTGCCAGCAGCCGGGGTACTGAAGCTTTCTTT
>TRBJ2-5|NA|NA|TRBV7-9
CASSVTAGALETQYF
TGTGCCAGCAGCGTCACGGCGGGGGCGCTTGAGACCCAGTACTTC
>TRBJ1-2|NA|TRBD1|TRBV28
CASSLGTGTGYTF
TGTGCCAGCAGTTTAGGGACAGGGACGGGCTACACCTTC
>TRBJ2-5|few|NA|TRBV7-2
CASSLGQVETQYF
TGTGCCAGCAGCTTAGGACAGGTGGAGACCCAGTACTTC
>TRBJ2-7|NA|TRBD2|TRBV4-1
CASSQTTSGSFYEQYF
TGCGCCAGCAGCCAAACGACTAGCGGGTCTTTTTACGAGCAGTACTTC
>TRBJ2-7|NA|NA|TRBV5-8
CASSSSTADTNEQYF
TGTGCCAGCAGCTCCTCGACGGCGGATACTAACGAGCAGTACTTC
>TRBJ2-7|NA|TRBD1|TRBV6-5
CASSYGDRVYEQYF
TGTGCCAGCAGTTACGGGGACAGGGTCTACGAGCAGTACTTC
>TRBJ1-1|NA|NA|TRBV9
CASSVVWGENTEAFF
TGTGCCAGCAGCGTAGTATGGGGGGAGAACACTGAAGCTTTCTTT
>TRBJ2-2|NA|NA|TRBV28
CASSLGGAGTGELFF
TGTGCCAGCAGTCTAGGGGGGGCAGGCACCGGGGAGCTGTTTTTT
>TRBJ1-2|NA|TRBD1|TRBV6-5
CASSYSRQGANYGYTF
TGTGCCAGCAGTTACAGCAGACAGGGGGCGAACTATGGCTACACCTTC
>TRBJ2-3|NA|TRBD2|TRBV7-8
CASRAGGSGGNTQYF
TGTGCCAGCAGGGCCGGGGGTAGCGGGGGAAATACGCAGTATTTT
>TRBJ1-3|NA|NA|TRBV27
CARWGGSGNTIYF
TGTGCCCGTTGGGGGGGTAGTGGAAACACCATATATTTT
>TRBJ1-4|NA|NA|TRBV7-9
CASSLGGVVSEKLFF
TGTGCCAGCAGCTTAGGGGGGGTCGTCAGTGAAAAACTGTTTTTT
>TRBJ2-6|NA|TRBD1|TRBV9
CASSPLGQGTSGANVLTF
TGTGCCAGCAGCCCCCTCGGACAGGGTACTTCTGGGGCCAACGTCCTGACTTTC
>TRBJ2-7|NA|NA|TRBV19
CASSEPGLNYEQYF
TGTGCCAGTAGTGAACCGGGACTGAACTACGAGCAGTACTTC
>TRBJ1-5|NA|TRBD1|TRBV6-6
CASSYQLGGRQPQHF
TGTGCCAGCAGTTACCAGCTAGGGGGCCGGCAGCCCCAGCATTTT
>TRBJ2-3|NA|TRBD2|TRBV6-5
CASSSGGGRTDTQYF
TGTGCCAGCAGTTCTGGCGGGGGGAGAACAGATACGCAGTATTTT
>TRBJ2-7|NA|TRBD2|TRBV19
CERGRNPYEQYF
TGTGAGCGGGGGAGAAACCCGTACGAGCAGTACTTC
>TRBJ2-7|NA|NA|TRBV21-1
CASSKVGTGEGYEQYF
TGTGCCAGCAGCAAAGTAGGGACAGGGGAGGGTTACGAGCAGTACTTC